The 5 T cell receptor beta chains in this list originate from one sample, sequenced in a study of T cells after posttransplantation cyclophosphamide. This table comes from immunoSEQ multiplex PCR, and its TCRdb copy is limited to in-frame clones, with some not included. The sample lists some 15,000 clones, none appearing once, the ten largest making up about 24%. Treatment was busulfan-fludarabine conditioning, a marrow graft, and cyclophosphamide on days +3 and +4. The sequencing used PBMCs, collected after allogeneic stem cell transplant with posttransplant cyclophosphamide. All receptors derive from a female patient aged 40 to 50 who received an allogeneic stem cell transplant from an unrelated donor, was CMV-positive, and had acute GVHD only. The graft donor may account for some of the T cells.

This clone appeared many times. CDR3 in DNA: TGCGCCAGCAGCCAAGGCCGGGGTATGGAGCCCCAGCATTTT. Translated, it gives CASSQGRGMEPQHF. The rearrangement links TRBV4-3 to TRBJ1-5; D uncertain. CDR1 and CDR2 from the germline V gene are LGHNA and YSLEER. The CDR3 totals 14 residues. V shed 1 base and J shed 8 bases, with 12 bases lying between them.

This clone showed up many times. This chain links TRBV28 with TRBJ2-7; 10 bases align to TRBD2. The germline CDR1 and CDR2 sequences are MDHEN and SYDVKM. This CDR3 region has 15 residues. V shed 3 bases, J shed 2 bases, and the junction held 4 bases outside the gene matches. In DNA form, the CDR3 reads TGTGCCAGCAGTTTGGGGACTAGCGTAACCTACGAGCAGTACTTC. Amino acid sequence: CASSLGTSVTYEQYF.

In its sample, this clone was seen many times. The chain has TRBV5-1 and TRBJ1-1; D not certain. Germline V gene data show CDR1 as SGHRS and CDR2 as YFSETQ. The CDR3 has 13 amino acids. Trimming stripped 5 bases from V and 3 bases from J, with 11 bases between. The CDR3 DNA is TGCGCCAGCAGATGGGGTAGCGACACTGAAGCTTTCTTT. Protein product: CASRWGSDTEAFF.

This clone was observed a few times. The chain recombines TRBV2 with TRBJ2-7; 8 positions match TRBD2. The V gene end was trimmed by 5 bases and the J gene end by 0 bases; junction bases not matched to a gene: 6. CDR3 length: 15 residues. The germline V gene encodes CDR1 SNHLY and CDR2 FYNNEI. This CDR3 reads CASSPQLAVSYEQYF. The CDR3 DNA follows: TGTGCCAGCAGTCCTCAACTAGCGGTCTCCTACGAGCAGTACTTC.

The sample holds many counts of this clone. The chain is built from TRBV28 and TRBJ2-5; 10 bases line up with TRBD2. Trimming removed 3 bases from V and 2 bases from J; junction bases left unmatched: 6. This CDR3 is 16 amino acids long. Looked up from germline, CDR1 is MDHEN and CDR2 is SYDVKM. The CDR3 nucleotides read TGTGCCAGCAGTTTGTCTGGACTAGCGGTACAAGAGACCCAGTACTTC. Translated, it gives CASSLSGLAVQETQYF.